The T cell receptor beta chain under discussion was sequenced for a study of regulatory T cells in long-lasting Graves disease. Study observations and caveats: Under persistent disease, TRBV28, TRBJ1-2 and TRBJ2-5 were used preferentially.

V lost 2 bases and J 5 bases, leaving 17 bases between the germline ends. This CDR3 has 16 residues. Germline CDR1 reads MNHEY; CDR2 reads SVGAGI. Noted time point: newly diagnosed GD, antithyroid drugs for less than 3 months. With RNA extracted from PBMCs as input, the TCR library was made. One endocrinology department in Xi'an, China, was where patients came from. iRepertoire HTBI primers and Arm-PCR of CDR3 regions built TCR beta libraries. Using its own MiXCR run on the multiplex PCR reads, TCRdb lists one record per CDR3 protein. This table holds 400,000 to 450,000 distinct CDR3 sequences, 14% to 15% found once. Note on this clonotype: Antigen specificity is unknown.

In addition, the sample was reused for a study of T cells in Graves' hyperthyroidism and ophthalmopathy. This second report adds: The TCR CDR3 first-round RT-PCR relied on the HTBI primer set.

The chain employs TRBV6-5 and TRBJ2-3, with D possibly being TRBD1 (7 bases). The source of this sequence is a woman between 25 and 40 years old with Graves disease. The material was peripheral blood mononuclear cells (PBMCs), obtained at new diagnosis, from a patient treated with antithyroid drugs. The DNA of the CDR3 is TGTGCCAGCAGTTACCCCCGACAGGGAGGTGGAGATACGCAGTATTTT. This codes for CASSYPRQGGGDTQYF.